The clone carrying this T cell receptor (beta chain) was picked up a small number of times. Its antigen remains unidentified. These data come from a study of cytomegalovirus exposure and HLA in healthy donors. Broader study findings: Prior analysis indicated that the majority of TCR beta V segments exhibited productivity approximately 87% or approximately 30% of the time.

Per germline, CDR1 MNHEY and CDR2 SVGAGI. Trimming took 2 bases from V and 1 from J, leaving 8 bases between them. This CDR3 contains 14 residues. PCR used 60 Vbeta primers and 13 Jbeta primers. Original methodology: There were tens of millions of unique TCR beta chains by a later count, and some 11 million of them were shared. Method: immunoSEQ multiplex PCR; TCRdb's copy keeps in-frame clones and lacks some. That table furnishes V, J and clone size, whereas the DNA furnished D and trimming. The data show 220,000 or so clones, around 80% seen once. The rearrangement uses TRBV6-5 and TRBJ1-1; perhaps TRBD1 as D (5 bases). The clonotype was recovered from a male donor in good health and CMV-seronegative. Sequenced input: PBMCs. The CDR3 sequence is CASSYDRKNTEAFF. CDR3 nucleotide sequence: TGTGCCAGCAGTTACGACAGAAAGAACACTGAAGCTTTCTTT.